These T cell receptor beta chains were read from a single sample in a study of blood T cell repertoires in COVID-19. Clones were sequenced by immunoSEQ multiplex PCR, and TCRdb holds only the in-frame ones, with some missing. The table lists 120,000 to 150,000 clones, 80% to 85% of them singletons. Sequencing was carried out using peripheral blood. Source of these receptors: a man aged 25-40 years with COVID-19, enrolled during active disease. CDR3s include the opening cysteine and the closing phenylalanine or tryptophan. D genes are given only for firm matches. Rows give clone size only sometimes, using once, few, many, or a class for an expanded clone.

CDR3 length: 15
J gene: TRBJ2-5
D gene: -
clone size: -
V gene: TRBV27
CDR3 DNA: TGTGCCAGCAGTTTTTCCCAGGGCCTCCAAGAGACCCAGTACTTC
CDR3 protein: CASSFSQGLQETQYF

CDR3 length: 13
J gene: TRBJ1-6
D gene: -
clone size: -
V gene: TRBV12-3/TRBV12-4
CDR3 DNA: TGTGCCAGCAGTTTCGGGGATTTTTCACCCCTCCACTTT
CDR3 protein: CASSFGDFSPLHF

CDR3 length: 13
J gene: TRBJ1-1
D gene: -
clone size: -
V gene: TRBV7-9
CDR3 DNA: TGTGCCAGCAGCCCGACTTTCGACACTGAAGCTTTCTTT
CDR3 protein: CASSPTFDTEAFF

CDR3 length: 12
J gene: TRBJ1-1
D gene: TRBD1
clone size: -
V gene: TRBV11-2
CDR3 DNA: TGTGCCAGCAGCCCCGGACAGGGCTGGGCTTTCTTT
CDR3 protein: CASSPGQGWAFF

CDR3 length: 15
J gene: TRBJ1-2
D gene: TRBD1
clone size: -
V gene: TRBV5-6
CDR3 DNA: TGTGCCAGCAGCGCATCGGGACAGGGCAACTATGGCTACACCTTC
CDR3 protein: CASSASGQGNYGYTF

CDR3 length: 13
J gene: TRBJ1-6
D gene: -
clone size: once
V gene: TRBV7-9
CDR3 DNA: TGTGCCAGCAGCGGGACTCGGGTTTCACCCCTCCACTTT
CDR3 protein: CASSGTRVSPLHF

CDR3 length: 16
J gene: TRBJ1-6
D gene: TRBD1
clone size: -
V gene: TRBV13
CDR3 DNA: TGTGCCAGCAGCCCCCGTGGTAGACAGGGCAATTCACCCCTCCACTTT
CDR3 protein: CASSPRGRQGNSPLHF

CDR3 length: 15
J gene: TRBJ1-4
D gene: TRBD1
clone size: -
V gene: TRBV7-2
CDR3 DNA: TGTGCCAGCAGCCCAGGGGGACATATTAATGAAAAACTGTTTTTT
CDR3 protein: CASSPGGHINEKLFF

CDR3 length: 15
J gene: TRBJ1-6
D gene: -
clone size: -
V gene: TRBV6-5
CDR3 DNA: TGTGCCAGCAGTAAACGGGAGTTTTATAATTCACCCCTCCACTTT
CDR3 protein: CASSKREFYNSPLHF

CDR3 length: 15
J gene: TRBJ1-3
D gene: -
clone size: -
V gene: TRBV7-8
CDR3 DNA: TGTGCCAGCAGCTTACCCTCCGTCTCTGGAAACACCATATATTTT
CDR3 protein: CASSLPSVSGNTIYF

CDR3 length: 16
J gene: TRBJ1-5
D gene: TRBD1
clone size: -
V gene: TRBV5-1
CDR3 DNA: TGCGCCAGCAGCCCGGAGGGACAGGCGAAGGGTCAGCCCCAGCATTTT
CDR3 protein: CASSPEGQAKGQPQHF

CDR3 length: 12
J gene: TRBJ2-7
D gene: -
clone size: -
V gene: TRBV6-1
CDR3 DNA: TGTGCCAGCAGTTTGGTACTCTACGAGCAGTACTTC
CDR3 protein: CASSLVLYEQYF

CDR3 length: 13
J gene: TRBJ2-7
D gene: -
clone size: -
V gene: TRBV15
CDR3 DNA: TGTGCCACCAGCCGGAGGGGCTCCTACGAGCAGTACTTC
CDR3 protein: CATSRRGSYEQYF

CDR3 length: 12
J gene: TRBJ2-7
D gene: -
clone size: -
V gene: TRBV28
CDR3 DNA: TGTGCCAGCAAAAAGGGGCCCTACGAGCAGTACTTC
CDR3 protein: CASKKGPYEQYF

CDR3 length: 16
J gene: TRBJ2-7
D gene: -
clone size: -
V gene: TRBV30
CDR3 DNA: TGTGCCTGGAGTCACAGCAGGCTCAGTAAAGCTTACGAGCAGTACTTC
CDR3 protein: CAWSHSRLSKAYEQYF

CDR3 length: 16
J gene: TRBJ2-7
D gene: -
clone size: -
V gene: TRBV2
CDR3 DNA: TGTGCCAGCAGTGATTTCGAGCGGATCACCTCCTACGAGCAGTACTTC
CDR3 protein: CASSDFERITSYEQYF

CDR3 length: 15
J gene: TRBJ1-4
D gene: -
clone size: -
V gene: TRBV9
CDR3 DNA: TGTGCCAGCAGCGTTGGGAGGGCAGGGGCTGAAAAACTGTTTTTT
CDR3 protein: CASSVGRAGAEKLFF

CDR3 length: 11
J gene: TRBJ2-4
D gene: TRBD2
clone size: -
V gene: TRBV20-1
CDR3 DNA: TGCAGTGCGGGACTAGCGGTCATTCAGTACTTC
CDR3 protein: CSAGLAVIQYF

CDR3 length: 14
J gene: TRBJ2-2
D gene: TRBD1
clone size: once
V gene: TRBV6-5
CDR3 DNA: TGTGCCAGCAGGCCCGGGACAGACACCGGGGAGCTGTTTTTT
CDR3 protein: CASRPGTDTGELFF

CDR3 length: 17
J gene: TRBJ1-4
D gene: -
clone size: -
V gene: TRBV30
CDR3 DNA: TGTGCCTGGAGTCGCTCTAGAGGGCCGGGTGGAAACGAAAAACTGTTTTTT
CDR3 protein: CAWSRSRGPGGNEKLFF

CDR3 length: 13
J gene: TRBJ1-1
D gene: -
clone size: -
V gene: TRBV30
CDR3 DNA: TGTGCCTGGAGTGCAGGACTAAACACTGAAGCTTTCTTT
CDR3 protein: CAWSAGLNTEAFF

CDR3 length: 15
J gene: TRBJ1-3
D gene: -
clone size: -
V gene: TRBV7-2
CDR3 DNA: TGTGCCAGCAGGTCCCACAGGGAATCTGGAAACACCATATATTTT
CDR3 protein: CASRSHRESGNTIYF

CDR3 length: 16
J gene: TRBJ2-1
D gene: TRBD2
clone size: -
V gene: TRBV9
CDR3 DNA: TGTGCCAGCAGCGCCGGGACTAGCGGGAGCTTCGGTGAGCAGTTCTTC
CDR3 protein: CASSAGTSGSFGEQFF

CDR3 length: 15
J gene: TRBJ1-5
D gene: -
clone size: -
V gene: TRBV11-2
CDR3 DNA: TGTGCCAGCAGCTTATGGCCCGGCGGTAATCAGCCCCAGCATTTT
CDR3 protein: CASSLWPGGNQPQHF

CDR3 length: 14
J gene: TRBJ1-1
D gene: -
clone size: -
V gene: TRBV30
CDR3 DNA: TGTGCCTGGAGACAGGGATATCGGTCTACTGAAGCTTTCTTT
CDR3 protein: CAWRQGYRSTEAFF

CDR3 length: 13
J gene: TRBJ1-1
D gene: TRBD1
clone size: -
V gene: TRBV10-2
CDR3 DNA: TGCGCCAGCAAAGGACAGGCGAACACTGAAGCTTTCTTT
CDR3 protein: CASKGQANTEAFF

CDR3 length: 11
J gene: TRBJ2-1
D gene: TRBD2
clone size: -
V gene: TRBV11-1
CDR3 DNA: TGTGCCAGCCTTAGCGGGGCGACTAAGTTCTTC
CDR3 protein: CASLSGATKFF

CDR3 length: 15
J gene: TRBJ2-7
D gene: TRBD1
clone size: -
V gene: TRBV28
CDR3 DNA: TGTGCCAGCAGTCCCCTTTTGGACAGGGAGTACGAGCAGTACTTC
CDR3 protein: CASSPLLDREYEQYF

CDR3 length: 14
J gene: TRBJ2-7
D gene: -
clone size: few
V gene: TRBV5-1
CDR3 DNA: TGCGCCAGCAGCTTGGACAGGCCGACCTACGAGCAGTACTTC
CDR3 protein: CASSLDRPTYEQYF

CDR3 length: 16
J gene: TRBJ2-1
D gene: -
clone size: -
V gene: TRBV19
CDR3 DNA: TGTGCCAGTAACCCCTCGTGGAGAGCATCCTACAATGAGCAGTTCTTC
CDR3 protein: CASNPSWRASYNEQFF

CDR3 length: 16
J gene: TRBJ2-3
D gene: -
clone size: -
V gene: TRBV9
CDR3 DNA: TGTGCCAGCAGCACTCACCGGGACTCGATCACAGATACGCAGTATTTT
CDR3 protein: CASSTHRDSITDTQYF

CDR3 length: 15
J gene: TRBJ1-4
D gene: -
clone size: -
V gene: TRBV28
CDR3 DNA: TGTGCCAGCAGCCAGACGGGGGGCAGGAATGAAAAACTGTTTTTT
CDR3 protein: CASSQTGGRNEKLFF

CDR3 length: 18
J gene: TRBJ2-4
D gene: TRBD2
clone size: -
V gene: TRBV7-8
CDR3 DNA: TGTGCCAGCAGCCGGACTAGCGGGAGTCCCATAGCCAAAAACATTCAGTACTTC
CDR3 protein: CASSRTSGSPIAKNIQYF

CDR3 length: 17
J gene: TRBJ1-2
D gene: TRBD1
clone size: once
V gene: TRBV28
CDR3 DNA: TGTGCCAGCAGTTTAACGGCAGGGGGGCGACGGTACTATGGCTACACCTTC
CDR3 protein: CASSLTAGGRRYYGYTF

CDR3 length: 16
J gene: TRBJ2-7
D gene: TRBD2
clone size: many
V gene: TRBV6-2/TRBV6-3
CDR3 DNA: TGTGCCAGCAGTTCTCAAACTAGCGGGGCTACCTACGAGCAGTACTTC
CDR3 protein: CASSSQTSGATYEQYF

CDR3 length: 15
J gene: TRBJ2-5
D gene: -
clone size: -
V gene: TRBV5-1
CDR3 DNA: TGCGCCAGCAGCTTGGCTCGGGGTTTGGAGGAGACCCAGTACTTC
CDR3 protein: CASSLARGLEETQYF

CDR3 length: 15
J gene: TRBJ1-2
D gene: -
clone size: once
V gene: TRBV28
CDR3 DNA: TGTGCCAGCAACTATCCGCAGACAGTGCCCTATGGCTACACCTTC
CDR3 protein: CASNYPQTVPYGYTF

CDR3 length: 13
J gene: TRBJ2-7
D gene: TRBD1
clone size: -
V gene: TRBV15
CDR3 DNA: TGTGCCACCAATCGACAGGGTGACGACGAGCAGTACTTC
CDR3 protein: CATNRQGDDEQYF

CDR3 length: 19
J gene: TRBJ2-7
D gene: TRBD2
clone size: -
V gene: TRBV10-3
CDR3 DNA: TGTGCCATCAGTGACCTCCCACCGGGACTAGCGGGAGCATCGAACGAGCAGTACTTC
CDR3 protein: CAISDLPPGLAGASNEQYF

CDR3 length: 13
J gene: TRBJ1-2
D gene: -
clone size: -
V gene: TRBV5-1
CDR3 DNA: TGCGCCAGCAGCTCGAGTCCGGTCGGTGGCTACACCTTC
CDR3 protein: CASSSSPVGGYTF

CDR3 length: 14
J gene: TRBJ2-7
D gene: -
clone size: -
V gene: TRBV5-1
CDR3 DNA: TGCGCCAGCACCCCGCCGGGGTCGAGGGACGAGCAGTACTTC
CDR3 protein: CASTPPGSRDEQYF

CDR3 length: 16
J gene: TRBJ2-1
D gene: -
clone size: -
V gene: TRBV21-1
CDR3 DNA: TGTGCCAGCAGCCCGGGACTAGCGGGAGGGTACAATGAGCAGTTCTTC
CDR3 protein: CASSPGLAGGYNEQFF

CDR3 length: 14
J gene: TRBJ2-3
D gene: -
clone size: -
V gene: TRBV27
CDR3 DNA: TGTGCCAGCAGTTTGACAGGAATAGGGGATACGCAGTATTTT
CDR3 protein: CASSLTGIGDTQYF